A selection of T cell receptor beta chains follows, all from one sample in a study of blood T cells in healthy people across ages. TCRdb passed the 5' RACE reads through MiXCR, listing each CDR3 protein once. Of 650,000 to 800,000 distinct CDR3 sequences in the sample, about 42% were seen once. The sample was blood. These receptors all stem from a man in his sixties in good health. The CDR3 runs from the conserved cysteine through the conserved F or W. Each record gives: clone size, V gene, D gene, J gene, CDR3 DNA, CDR3 protein. D genes are given only for firm matches. Only part of the rows carry a size: once, few, many, or a class if the clone is expanded.

-	TRBV7-7	-	TRBJ2-1	TGTGCTAGCAGCCGGGACTTGAGCTCCTACAATGAGCAGTTCTTC	CASSRDLSSYNEQFF
-	TRBV5-5	-	TRBJ1-5	TGTGCCAGCAGCTTGATCTCGGGCCAGCCCCAGCATTTT	CASSLISGQPQHF
-	TRBV18	-	TRBJ2-5	TGTGCCAGCTCACCACCGGTTTTAGAGACCCAGTACTTC	CASSPPVLETQYF
-	TRBV6-2/TRBV6-3	TRBD1	TRBJ2-1	TGTGCCAGCAGACGACAGGGGGCGTTAGTTAATGAGCAGTTCTTC	CASRRQGALVNEQFF
-	TRBV7-9	-	TRBJ1-2	TGTGCCAGCAGCTTAGCGCCGGGACCCGACTATGGCTACACCTTC	CASSLAPGPDYGYTF
few	TRBV7-9	TRBD1	TRBJ1-2	TGTGCCAGCAGCCCCCGGGACAGGGTCGTCTATGGCTACACCTTC	CASSPRDRVVYGYTF
-	TRBV20-1	-	TRBJ2-7	TGCAGTGCTAGAGATCGTCCGAACCCCGAGCAGTACTTC	CSARDRPNPEQYF
-	TRBV4-1	-	TRBJ2-1	TGCGCCAGCAGCCAAGATCTGGACGGCTCCTACAATGAGCAGTTCTTC	CASSQDLDGSYNEQFF
few	TRBV28	TRBD2	TRBJ2-3	TGTGCCAGCTACGCGGGGGGCACAGATACGCAGTATTTT	CASYAGGTDTQYF
-	TRBV6-2/TRBV6-3	-	TRBJ1-2	TGCGCCAGCAGTACCTCCCTGGACAGAAACTATGGCTACACCTTC	CASSTSLDRNYGYTF
once	TRBV10-3	TRBD2	TRBJ2-5	TGTGCCATCAGTGCAAGGGAGGGACAAGAGACCCAGTACTTC	CAISAREGQETQYF
-	TRBV6-5	TRBD2	TRBJ2-5	TGTGCCAGCCGCCATCGGGGGGTAGGCCAAGAGACCCAGTACTTC	CASRHRGVGQETQYF
few	TRBV6-2/TRBV6-3	TRBD2	TRBJ2-1	TGTACCAGCAGTTGGACTAGCGGGGTCCCCTACAATGAGCAGTTCTTC	CTSSWTSGVPYNEQFF
-	TRBV27	-	TRBJ2-2	TGTGCCAGCAGTTGGATCCCCGGGGAGCTGTTTTTT	CASSWIPGELFF
few	TRBV7-9	-	TRBJ2-7	TGTGCCAGCAGCTTAGGAGGGTCTGCCTACGAGCAGTACTTC	CASSLGGSAYEQYF
-	TRBV4-2	TRBD1	TRBJ2-7	TGTGCCAGCAGCCAAGATTCGGGACAGGGAATAGCCTACGAGCAGTACTTC	CASSQDSGQGIAYEQYF
-	TRBV4-3	TRBD2	TRBJ2-5	TGCGCCAGCAGCCGGACCCCAGGGACTAGCGGGGGGGTAGCAGGAGAGACCCAGTACTTC	CASSRTPGTSGGVAGETQYF
few	TRBV20-1	-	TRBJ1-2	TGCAGTGCTAGAGATGGGGTCGGGAATCCGGAAATCGGAGGCTACACCTTC	CSARDGVGNPEIGGYTF
-	TRBV12-3/TRBV12-4	-	TRBJ1-4	TGTGCCATCAATTTGGGACAATTACTGTTTTTT	CAINLGQLLFF
-	TRBV20-1	-	TRBJ1-2	TGCAGTACCAGGACAGAAAACTATGGCTACACCTTC	CSTRTENYGYTF
once	TRBV9	-	TRBJ1-2	TGTGCCAGCAGCGTAGCTCTAGCTAGTGGTGGCTACACCTTC	CASSVALASGGYTF